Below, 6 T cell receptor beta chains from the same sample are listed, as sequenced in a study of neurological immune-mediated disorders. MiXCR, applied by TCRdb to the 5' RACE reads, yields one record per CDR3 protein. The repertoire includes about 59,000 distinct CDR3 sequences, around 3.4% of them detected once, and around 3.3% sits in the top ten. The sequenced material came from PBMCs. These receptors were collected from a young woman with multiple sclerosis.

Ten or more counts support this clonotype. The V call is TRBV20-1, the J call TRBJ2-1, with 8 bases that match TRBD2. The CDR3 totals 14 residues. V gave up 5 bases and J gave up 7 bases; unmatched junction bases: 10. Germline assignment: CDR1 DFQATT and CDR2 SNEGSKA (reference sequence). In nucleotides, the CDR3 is TGCAGTGCTCATTCCGGGACTAGGGTTAATGAGCAGTTCTTC. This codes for CSAHSGTRVNEQFF.

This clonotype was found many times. This CDR3 reads CASSLGSERDEQFF. In nucleotides, the CDR3 is TGTGCCAGCAGCTTGGGTTCAGAACGCGATGAGCAGTTCTTC. The V and J genes are TRBV5-6 and TRBJ2-1; no reliable D call. Germline V gene data show CDR1 as SGHDT and CDR2 as YYEEEE. This CDR3 spans 14 amino acids. Trimming cost V 0 bases and J 8 bases, with 12 bases left between them.

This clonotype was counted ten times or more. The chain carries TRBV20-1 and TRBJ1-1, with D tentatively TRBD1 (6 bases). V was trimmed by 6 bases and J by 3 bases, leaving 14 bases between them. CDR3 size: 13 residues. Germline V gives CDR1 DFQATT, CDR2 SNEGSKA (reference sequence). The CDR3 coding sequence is TGCAGTGCCCCACAGGGTGTGTACACTGAAGCTTTCTTT. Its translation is CSAPQGVYTEAFF.

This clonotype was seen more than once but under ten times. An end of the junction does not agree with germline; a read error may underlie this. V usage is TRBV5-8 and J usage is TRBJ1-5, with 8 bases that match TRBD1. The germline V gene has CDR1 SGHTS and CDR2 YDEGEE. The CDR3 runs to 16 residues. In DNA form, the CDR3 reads TGTGCCAGCAGCCAGGGACAGGTTCGATGGGGTCAGCCCCAGAATTTT. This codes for CASSQGQVRWGQPQNF.

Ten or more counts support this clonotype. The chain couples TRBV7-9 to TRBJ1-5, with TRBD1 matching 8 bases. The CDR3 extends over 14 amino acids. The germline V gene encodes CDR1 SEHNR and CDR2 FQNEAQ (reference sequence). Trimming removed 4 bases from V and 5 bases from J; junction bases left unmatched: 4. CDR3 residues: CASSSDRAYQPQHF. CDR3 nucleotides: TGTGCCAGCAGCTCGGACAGGGCATATCAGCCCCAGCATTTT.

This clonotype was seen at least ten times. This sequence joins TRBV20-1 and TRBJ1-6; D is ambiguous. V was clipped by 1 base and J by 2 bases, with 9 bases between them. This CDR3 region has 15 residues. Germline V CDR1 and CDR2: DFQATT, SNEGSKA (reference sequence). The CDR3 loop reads CSARAVSPYNSPLHF. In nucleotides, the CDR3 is TGCAGTGCTAGAGCAGTCAGTCCCTATAATTCACCCCTCCACTTT.